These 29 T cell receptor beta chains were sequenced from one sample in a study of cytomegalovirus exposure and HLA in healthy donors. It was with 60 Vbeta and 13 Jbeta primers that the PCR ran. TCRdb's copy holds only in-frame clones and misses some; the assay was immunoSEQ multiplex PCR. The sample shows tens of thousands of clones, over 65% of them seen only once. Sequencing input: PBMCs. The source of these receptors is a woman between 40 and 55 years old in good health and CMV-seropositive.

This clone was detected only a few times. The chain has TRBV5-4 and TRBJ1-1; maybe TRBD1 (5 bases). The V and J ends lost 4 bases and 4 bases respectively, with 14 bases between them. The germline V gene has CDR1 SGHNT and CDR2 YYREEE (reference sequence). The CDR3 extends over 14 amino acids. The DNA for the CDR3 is TGTGCCAGCAGCCCCCAACTCGGGGGCACTGAAGCTTTCTTT. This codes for CASSPQLGGTEAFF.

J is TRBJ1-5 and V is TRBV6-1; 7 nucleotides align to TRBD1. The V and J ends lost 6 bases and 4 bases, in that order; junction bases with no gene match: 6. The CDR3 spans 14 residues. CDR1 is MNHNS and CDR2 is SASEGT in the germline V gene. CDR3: CASRGTGANQPQHF. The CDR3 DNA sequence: TGTGCCAGCAGGGGAACAGGGGCAAATCAGCCCCAGCATTTT.

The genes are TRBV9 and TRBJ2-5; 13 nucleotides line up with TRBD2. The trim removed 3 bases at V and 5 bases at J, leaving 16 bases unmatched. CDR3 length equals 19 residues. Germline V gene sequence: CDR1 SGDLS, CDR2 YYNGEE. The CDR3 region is CASSASLGTSGMRGETQYF. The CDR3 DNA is TGTGCCAGCAGCGCTTCTTTAGGGACTAGCGGGATGAGGGGGGAGACCCAGTACTTC.

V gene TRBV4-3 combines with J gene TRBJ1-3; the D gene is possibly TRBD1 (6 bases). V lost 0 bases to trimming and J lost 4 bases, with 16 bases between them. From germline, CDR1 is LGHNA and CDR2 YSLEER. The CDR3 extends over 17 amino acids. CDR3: CASSQDVPGGTGNTIYF. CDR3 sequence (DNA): TGCGCCAGCAGCCAAGACGTTCCTGGGGGCACAGGAAACACCATATATTTT.

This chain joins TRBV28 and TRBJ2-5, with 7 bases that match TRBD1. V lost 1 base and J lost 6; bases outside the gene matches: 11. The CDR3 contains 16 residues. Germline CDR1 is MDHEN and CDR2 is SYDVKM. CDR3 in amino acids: CASSLYIGQGEKTQYF. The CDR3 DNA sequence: TGTGCCAGCAGTTTATACATAGGGCAGGGGGAGAAGACCCAGTACTTC.

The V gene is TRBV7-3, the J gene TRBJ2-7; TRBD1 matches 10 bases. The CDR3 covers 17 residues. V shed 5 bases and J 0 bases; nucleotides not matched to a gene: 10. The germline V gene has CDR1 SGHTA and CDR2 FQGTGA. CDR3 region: CASSPLGQGRDSYEQYF. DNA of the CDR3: TGTGCCAGCAGCCCCCTGGGACAGGGGCGCGACTCCTACGAGCAGTACTTC. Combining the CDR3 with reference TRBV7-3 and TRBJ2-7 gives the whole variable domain GAGVSQTPSNKVTEKGKYVELRCDPISGHTALYWYRQSLGQGPEFLIYFQGTGAADDSGLPNDRFFAVRPEGSVSTLKIQRTERGDSAVYLCASSPLGQGRDSYEQYFGPGTRLTVT.

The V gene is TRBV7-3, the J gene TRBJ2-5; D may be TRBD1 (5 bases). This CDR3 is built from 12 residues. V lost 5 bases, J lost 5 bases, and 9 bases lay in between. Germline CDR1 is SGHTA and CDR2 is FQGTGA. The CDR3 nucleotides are TGTGCCAGCAGCCGCCCAGGGGAGACCCAGTACTTC. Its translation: CASSRPGETQYF.

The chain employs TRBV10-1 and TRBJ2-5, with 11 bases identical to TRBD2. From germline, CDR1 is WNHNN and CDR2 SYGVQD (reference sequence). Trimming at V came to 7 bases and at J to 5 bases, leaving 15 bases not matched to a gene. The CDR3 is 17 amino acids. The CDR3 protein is CASNFIAGGPWMETQYF. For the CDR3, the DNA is TGCGCCAGCAACTTTATAGCGGGAGGGCCCTGGATGGAGACCCAGTACTTC.

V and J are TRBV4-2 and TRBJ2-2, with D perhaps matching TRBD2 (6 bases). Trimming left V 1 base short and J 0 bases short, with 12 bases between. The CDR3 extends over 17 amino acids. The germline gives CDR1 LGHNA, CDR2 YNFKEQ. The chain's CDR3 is CASSQGVSGSNTGELFF. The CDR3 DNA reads TGTGCCAGCAGCCAAGGGGTTAGCGGATCGAACACCGGGGAGCTGTTTTTT.

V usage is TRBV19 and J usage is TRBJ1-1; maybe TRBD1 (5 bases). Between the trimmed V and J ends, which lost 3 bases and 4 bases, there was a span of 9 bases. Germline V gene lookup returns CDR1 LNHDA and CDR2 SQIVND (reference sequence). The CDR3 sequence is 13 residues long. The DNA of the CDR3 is TGTGCCAGTAGTATCCAGGGTATCACTGAAGCTTTCTTT. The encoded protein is CASSIQGITEAFF.

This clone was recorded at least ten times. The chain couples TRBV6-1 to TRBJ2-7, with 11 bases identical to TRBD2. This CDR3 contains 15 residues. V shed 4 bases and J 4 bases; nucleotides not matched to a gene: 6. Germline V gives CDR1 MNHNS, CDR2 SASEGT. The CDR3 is CASSATSGRGYEQYF. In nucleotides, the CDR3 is TGTGCCAGCAGTGCTACTAGCGGGAGAGGGTACGAGCAGTACTTC.

For the CDR3, the DNA is TGCAGCGTGGACAGGTACAATGAGCAGTTCTTC. Protein sequence: CSVDRYNEQFF. This sequence joins TRBV29-1 and TRBJ2-1; TRBD1 agrees at 7 bases. The V gene's germline CDR1 is SQVTM and CDR2 ANQGSEA. J was trimmed by 4 bases and V by 6 bases; bases with no gene match: 0. CDR3 length: 11 residues.

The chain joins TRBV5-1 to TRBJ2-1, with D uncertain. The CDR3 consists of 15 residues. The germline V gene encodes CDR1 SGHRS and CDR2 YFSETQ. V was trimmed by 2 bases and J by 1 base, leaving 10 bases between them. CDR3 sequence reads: CASSFSQSSYNEQFF. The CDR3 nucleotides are TGCGCCAGCAGCTTTTCCCAATCATCCTACAATGAGCAGTTCTTC.

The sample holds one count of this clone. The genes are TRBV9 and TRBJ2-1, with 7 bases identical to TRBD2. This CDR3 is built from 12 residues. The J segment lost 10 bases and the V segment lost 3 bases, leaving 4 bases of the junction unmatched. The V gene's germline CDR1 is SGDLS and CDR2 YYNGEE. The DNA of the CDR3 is TGTGCCAGCAGCGGACTAGCTTCCGAGCAGTTCTTC. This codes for CASSGLASEQFF.

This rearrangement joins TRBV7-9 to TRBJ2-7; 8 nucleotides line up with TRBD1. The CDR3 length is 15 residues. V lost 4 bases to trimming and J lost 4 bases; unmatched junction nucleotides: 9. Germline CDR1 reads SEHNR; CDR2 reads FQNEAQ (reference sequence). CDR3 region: CASSSTGTGVYEQYF. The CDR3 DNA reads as TGTGCCAGCAGCTCAACCGGGACAGGTGTTTACGAGCAGTACTTC.

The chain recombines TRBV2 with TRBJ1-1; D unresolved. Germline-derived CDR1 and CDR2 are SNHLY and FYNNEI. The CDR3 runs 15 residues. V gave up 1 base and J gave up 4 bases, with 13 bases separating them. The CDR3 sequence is CASSEGTSSGTEAFF. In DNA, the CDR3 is TGTGCCAGCAGTGAAGGTACCAGCTCGGGCACTGAAGCTTTCTTT.

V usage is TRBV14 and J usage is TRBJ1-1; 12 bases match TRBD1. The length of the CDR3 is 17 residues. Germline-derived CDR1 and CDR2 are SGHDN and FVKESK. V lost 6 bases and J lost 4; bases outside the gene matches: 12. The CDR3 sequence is CASSRLGTGGLITEAFF. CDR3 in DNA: TGTGCCAGCAGTCGATTAGGGACAGGGGGCCTAATCACTGAAGCTTTCTTT.

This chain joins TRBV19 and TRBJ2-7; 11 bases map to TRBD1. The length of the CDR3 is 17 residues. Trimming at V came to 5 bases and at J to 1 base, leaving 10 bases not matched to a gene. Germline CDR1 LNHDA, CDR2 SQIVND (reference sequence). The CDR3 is CASSDNLRDRGSYEQYF. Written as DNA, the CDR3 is TGTGCCAGTAGTGACAACCTCCGGGACAGGGGGTCCTACGAGCAGTACTTC.

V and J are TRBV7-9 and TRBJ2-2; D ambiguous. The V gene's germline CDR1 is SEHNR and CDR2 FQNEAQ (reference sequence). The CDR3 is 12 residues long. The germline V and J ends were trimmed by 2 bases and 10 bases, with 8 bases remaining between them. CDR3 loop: CASSLRPVELFF. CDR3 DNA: TGTGCCAGCAGCTTACGCCCGGTGGAGCTGTTTTTT.

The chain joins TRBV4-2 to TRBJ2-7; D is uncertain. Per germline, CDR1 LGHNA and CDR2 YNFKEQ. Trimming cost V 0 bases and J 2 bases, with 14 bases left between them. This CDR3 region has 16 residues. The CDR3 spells CASSQERSVIPYEQYF. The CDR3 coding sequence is TGTGCCAGCAGCCAAGAAAGGAGCGTCATCCCCTACGAGCAGTACTTC.

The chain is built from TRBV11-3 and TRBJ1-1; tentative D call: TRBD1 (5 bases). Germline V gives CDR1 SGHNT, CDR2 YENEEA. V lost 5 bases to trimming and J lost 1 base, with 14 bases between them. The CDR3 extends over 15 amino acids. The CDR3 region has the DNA TGTGCCAGCAGCCCCCCGGGGGGGGAGAACACTGAAGCTTTCTTT. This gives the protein CASSPPGGENTEAFF.

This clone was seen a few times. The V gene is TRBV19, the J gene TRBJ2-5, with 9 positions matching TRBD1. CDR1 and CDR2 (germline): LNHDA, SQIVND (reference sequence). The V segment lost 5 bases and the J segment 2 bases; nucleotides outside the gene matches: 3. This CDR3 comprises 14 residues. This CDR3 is CASSLDRGQETQYF. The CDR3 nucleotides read TGTGCCAGTAGTCTCGACAGGGGGCAAGAGACCCAGTACTTC.

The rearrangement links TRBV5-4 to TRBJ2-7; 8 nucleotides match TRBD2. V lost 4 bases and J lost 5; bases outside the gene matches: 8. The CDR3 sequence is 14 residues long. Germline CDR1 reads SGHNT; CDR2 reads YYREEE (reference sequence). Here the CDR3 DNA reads TGTGCCAGCAGCACAACTAGCGGCGTGGACGAGCAGTACTTC. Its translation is CASSTTSGVDEQYF.

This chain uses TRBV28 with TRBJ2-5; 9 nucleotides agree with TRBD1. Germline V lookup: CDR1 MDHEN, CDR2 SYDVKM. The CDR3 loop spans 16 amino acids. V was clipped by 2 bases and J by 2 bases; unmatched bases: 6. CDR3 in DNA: TGTGCCAGCAGTTTAAGTACAGGGGGCCAACAAGAGACCCAGTACTTC. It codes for CASSLSTGGQQETQYF.

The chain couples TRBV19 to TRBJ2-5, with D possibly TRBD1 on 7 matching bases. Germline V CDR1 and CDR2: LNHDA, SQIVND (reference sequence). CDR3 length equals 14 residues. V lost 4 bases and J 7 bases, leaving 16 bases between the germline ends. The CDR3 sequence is CASSRPPQGGTQYF. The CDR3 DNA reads TGTGCCAGTAGTAGACCCCCTCAGGGGGGGACCCAGTACTTC.

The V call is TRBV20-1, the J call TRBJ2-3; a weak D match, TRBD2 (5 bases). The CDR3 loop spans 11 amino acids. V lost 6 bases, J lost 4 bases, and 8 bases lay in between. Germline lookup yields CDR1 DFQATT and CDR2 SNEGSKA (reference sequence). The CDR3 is CSATEADTQYF. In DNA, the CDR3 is TGCAGTGCCACGGAGGCAGATACGCAGTATTTT.

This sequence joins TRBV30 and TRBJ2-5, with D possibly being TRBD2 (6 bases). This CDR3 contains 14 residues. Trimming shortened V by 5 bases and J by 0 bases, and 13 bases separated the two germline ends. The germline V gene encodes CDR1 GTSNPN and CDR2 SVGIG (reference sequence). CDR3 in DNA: TGTGCCTGGGCGGGGAAATCCAACCAAGAGACCCAGTACTTC. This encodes CAWAGKSNQETQYF.

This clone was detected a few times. DNA for the CDR3: TGCGCCAGCAGCCAATCGTGGACAGTGCGCTCTGGAAACACCATATATTTT. Translating it yields CASSQSWTVRSGNTIYF. The chain is built from TRBV4-3 and TRBJ1-3, with D possibly matching TRBD1 (6 bases). Germline V gene data show CDR1 as LGHNA and CDR2 as YSLEER. Trimming left V 2 bases short and J 0 bases short, with 14 bases between. The CDR3 runs 17 residues.

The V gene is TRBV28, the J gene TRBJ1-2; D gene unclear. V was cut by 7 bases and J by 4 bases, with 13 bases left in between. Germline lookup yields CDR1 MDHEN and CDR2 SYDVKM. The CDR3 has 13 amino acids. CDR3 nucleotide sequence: TGTGCCAGCACGTTTTCGAACGGCTATGGCTACACCTTC. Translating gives CASTFSNGYGYTF.